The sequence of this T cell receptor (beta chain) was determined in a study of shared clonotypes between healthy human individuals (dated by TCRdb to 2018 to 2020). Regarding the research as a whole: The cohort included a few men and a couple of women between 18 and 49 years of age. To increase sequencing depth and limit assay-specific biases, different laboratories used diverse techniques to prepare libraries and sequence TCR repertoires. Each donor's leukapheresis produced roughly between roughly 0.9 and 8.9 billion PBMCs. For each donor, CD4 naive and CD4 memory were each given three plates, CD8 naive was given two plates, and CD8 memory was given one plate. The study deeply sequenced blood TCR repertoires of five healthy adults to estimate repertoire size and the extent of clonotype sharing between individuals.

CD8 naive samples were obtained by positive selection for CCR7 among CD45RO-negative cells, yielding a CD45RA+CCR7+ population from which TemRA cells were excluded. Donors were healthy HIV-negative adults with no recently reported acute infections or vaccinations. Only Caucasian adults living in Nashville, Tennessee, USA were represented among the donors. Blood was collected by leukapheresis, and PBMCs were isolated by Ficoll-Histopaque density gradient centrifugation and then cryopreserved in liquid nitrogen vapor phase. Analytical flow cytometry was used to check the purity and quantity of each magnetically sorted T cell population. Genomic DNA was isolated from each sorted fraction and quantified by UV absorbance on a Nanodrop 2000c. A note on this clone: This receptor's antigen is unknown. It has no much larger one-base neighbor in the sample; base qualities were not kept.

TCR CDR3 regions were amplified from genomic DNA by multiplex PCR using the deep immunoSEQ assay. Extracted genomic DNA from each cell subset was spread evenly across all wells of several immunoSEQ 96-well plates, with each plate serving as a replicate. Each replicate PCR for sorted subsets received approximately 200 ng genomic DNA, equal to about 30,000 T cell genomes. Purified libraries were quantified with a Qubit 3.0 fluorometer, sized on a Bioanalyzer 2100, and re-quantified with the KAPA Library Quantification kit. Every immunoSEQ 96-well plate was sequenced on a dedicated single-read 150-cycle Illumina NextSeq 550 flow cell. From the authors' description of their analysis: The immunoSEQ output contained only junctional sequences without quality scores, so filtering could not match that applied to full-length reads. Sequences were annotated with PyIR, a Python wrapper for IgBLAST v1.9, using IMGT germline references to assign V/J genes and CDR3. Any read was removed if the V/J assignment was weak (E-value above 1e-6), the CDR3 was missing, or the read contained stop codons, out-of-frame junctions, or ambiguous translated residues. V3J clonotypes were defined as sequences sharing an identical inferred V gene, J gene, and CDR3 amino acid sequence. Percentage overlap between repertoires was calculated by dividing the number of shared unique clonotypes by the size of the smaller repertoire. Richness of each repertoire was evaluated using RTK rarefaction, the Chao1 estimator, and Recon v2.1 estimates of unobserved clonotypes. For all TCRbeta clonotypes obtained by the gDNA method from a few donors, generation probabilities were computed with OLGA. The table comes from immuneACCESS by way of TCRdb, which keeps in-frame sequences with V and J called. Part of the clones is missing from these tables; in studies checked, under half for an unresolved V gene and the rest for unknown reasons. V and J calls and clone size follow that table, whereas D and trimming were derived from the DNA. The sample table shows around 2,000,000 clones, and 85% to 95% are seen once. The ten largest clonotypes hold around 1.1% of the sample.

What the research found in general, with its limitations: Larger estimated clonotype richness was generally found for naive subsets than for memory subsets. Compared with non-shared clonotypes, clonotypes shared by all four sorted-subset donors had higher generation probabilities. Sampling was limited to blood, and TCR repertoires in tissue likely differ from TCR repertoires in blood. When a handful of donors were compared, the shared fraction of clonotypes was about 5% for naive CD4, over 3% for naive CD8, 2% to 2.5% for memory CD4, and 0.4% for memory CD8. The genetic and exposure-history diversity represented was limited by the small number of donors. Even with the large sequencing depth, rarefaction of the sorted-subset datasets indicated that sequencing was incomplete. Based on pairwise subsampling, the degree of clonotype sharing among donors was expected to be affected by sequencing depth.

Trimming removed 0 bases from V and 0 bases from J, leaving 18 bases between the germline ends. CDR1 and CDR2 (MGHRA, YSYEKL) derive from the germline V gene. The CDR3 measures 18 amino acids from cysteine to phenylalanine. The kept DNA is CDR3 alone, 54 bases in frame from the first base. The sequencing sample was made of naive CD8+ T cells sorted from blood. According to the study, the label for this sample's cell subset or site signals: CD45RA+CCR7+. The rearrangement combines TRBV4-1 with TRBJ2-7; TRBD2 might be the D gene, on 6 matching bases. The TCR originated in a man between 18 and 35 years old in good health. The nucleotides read TGCGCCAGCAGCCAAGAATCGGCGCTCGACGGGAGCTCCTACGAGCAGTACTTC. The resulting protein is CASSQESALDGSSYEQYF.